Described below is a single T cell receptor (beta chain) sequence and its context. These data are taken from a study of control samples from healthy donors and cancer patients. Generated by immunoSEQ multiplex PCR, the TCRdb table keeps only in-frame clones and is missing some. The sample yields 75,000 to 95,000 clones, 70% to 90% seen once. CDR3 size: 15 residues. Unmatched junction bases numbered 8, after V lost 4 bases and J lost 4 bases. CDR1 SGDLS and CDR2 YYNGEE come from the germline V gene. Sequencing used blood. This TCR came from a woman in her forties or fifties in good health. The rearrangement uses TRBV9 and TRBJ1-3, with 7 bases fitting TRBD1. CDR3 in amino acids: CASSPTGTAGNTIYF. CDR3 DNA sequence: TGTGCCAGCAGCCCGACAGGGACCGCCGGAAACACCATATATTTT.